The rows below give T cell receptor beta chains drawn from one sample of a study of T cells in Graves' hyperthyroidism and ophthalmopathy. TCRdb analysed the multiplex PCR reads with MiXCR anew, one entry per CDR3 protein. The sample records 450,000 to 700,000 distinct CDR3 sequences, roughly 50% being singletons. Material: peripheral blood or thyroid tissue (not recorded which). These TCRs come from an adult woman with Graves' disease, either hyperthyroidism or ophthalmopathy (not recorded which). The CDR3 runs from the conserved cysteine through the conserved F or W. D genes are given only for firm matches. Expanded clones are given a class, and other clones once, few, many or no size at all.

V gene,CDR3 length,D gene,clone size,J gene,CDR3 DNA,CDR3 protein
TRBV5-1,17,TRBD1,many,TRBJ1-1,TGCGCCAGCAGCTTGGCCGGGACAGGGGGCGCGAGAACTGAAGCTTTCTTT,CASSLAGTGGARTEAFF
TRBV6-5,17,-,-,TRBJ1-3,TGTGCCAGCAGTTACTCGGCCGGGGCAGGAGGTGGAAACACCATATATTTT,CASSYSAGAGGGNTIYF
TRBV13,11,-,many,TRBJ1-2,TGTGCCAGCAGCCCACGGACTTCACACACCTTC,CASSPRTSHTF
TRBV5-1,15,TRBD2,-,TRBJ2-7,TGCGCCAGCAGCTTAAGTCTAGCGGGAGACAATGAGCAGTACTTC,CASSLSLAGDNEQYF
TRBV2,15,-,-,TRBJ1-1,TGTGCCAGCAGAGAAACGACAGAGATGAACACTGAAGCTTTCTTT,CASRETTEMNTEAFF
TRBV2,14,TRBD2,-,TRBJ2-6,TGTGCCAGCAGTGTGGTGGGAGGGGACAACGTCCTGACTTTC,CASSVVGGDNVLTF
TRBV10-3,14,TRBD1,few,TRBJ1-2,TGTGCCATTGCCGACTCCGGGACAGACTATGGCTACACCTTC,CAIADSGTDYGYTF
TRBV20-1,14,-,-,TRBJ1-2,TGCAGTGCTAGATACCGGGGAGGTAGCTATGGCTACACCTTC,CSARYRGGSYGYTF
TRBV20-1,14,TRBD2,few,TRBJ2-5,TGCAGTGCTAAGAGCGGGGGGGTACGGGAGACCCAGTACTTC,CSAKSGGVRETQYF
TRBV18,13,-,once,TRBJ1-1,TGTGCCAGCTCTTACAGGGTTACTGGTGAAGCTTTCTTT,CASSYRVTGEAFF
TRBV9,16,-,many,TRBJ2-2,TGTGCCAGCAGCGTAGGGAGCGGGCGTGACACCGGGGAGCTGTTTTTT,CASSVGSGRDTGELFF
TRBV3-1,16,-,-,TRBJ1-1,TGTGCCAGCCAACCAGGCTGGGCGGGAATGAACACTGAAGCTTTCTTT,CASQPGWAGMNTEAFF
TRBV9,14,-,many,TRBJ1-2,TGTGCCAGCAGCGTAGGGTTCCCCACGCACGGCTACACCTTC,CASSVGFPTHGYTF
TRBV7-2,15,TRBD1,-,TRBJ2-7,TGTGCCAGCAGCCGAAGGGGACAGGCAGGCTACGAGCAGTACTTC,CASSRRGQAGYEQYF
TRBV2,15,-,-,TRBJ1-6,TGTGCCAGCAGAACACAGAGCTCCTATAATTCACCCCTCCACTTT,CASRTQSSYNSPLHF
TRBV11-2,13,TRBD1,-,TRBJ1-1,TGTGCCAGCAGCTTAGATGGGGACAGGGAAGCTTTCTTT,CASSLDGDREAFF
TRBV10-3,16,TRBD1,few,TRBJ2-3,TGTGCCATCAGTCCCACAGGGGTCGAAGGCACAGATACGCAGTATTTT,CAISPTGVEGTDTQYF
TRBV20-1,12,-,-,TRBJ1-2,TGCAGTGCTAGAAAGTCGAACTATGGCTACACCTTC,CSARKSNYGYTF
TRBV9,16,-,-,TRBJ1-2,TGTGCCAGCAGCTTCTCCGATCCGGGGCATAACTATGGCTACACCTTC,CASSFSDPGHNYGYTF
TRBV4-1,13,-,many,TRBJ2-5,TGCGCCAGCAGCCTACTAGGGGAAGAGACCCAGTACTTC,CASSLLGEETQYF
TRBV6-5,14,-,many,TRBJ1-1,TGTGCCAGCAGTTACTCTCGCATGAACACTGAAGCTTTCTTT,CASSYSRMNTEAFF
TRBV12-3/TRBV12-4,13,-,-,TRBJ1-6,TGTGCCAGCAGTTCAGGGTGGAATTCACCCCTCCACTTT,CASSSGWNSPLHF
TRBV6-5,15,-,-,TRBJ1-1,TGTGCCAGCCGGGAGCCGACGGGGGGTATGGCTGAAGCTTTCTTT,CASREPTGGMAEAFF
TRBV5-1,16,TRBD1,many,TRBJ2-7,TGCGCCAGCAGCTTGGAGGGGGCCGGACCGACCTACGAGCAGTACTTC,CASSLEGAGPTYEQYF
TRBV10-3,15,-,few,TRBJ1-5,TGTGCCATCAGTGGGTCCCAGGGAGGAGTGCAGCCCCAGCATTTT,CAISGSQGGVQPQHF
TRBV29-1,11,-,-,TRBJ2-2,TGCAGCGTTCACGACGACGGGGAGCTGTTTTTT,CSVHDDGELFF
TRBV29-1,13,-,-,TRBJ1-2,TGCAGCGCGGGCGGGGGGCCTGGGTATGGCTACACCTTC,CSAGGGPGYGYTF
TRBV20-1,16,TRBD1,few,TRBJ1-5,TGCAGTGCTTCCGGGACAGGGGCGGTTTTCAATCAGCCCCAGCATTTT,CSASGTGAVFNQPQHF
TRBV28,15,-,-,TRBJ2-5,TGTGCCAGCAGTAAGACGTCCTACTGGGTTTCGACCCAGTACTTC,CASSKTSYWVSTQYF
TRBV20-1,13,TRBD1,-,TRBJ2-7,TGCAGTGCCGACCCGGGACAGGGGGACGAGCAGTACTTC,CSADPGQGDEQYF
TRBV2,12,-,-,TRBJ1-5,TGTGCCAGCGGGGGGAGCACCCAGCCCCAGCATTTT,CASGGSTQPQHF
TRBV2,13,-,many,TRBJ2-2,TGTGCCAGCAGTAATTTTAGCGCCGGGGAGCTGTTTTTT,CASSNFSAGELFF
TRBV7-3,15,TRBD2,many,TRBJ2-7,TGTGCCAGCAGCTTAAGTAGCGGGAGCTCCTACGAGCAGTACTTC,CASSLSSGSSYEQYF
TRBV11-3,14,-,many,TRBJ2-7,TGTGCCAGCGCAAAAAGAGGGGGAGGGGACGAGCAGTACTTC,CASAKRGGGDEQYF
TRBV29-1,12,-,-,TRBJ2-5,TGCAGCGTAGGGCCGGGACAAGAGACCCAGTACTTC,CSVGPGQETQYF
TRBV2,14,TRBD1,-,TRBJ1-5,TGTGCCAGCAGTACGGACAGGAATGATCAGCCCCAGCATTTT,CASSTDRNDQPQHF
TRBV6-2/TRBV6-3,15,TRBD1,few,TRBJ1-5,TGTGCCAGCAGTTTATGGGGACAGAGCAATCAGCCCCAGCATTTT,CASSLWGQSNQPQHF
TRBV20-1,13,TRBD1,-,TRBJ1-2,TGCAGTGCTAGAGTAGGGACAGGAGGGGGCTACACCTTC,CSARVGTGGGYTF
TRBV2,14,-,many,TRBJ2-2,TGTGCCAGCAGAGGACAGCCTAACACCGGGGAGCTGTTTTTT,CASRGQPNTGELFF
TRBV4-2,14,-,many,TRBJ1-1,TGTGCCAGCAGCCCAGTAGGGGACCGAACTGAAGCTTTCTTT,CASSPVGDRTEAFF
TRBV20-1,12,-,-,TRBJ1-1,TGCAGTGCTCTAGCGGCGAACACTGAAGCTTTCTTT,CSALAANTEAFF
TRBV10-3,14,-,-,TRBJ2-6,TGTGCCATCAGTGAGTCACCGGGAGCGAACGTCCTGACTTTC,CAISESPGANVLTF
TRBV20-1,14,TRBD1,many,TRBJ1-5,TGCAGTGCTAGCGGACAGGGGAATAGTCAGCCCCAGCATTTT,CSASGQGNSQPQHF
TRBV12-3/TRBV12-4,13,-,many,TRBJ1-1,TGTGCCACCCGGTTCAACCGGCACCCCGAAGCTTTCTTT,CATRFNRHPEAFF
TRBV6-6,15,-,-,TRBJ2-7,TGTGCCAGCAGTTACTCCGGGACGAAAGCTTACGAGCAGTACTTC,CASSYSGTKAYEQYF
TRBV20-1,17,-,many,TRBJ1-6,TGCAGTGCTAGAGGGGCCCTTAAAGCAGGGGTCGGCTCACCCCTCCACTTT,CSARGALKAGVGSPLHF
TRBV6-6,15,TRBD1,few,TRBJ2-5,TGTGCCATCAGTGGGCCCTCACAGGGGACGGGGACCCAGTACTTC,CAISGPSQGTGTQYF
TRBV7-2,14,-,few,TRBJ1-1,TGTGCCAGCAGCCGAGGTGGGGAAAACACTGAAGCTTTCTTT,CASSRGGENTEAFF
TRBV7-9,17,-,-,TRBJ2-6,TGTGCCAGCAGCTTGGTTACGTCGGGATCTGGGGCCAACGTCCTGACTTTC,CASSLVTSGSGANVLTF
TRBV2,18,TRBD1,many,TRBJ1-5,TGTGCCAGCAGGGAACTCTTTCAGGGGGCGCTCGGCAATCAGCCCCAGCATTTT,CASRELFQGALGNQPQHF
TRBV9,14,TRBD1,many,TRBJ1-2,TGTGCCAGCAGCTTAAGGACAGGGCGGGATGGCTACACCTTC,CASSLRTGRDGYTF